This T cell receptor (delta chain) was observed in a study of gamma-delta chains in newborns, infants, children (dated by TCRdb to between 2018 and 2021). General notes on the study: In the study title, it is stated that polyclonal expansion of innate gammadelta T cells is driven by microbial exposure immediately after birth. The study investigated how microbial exposure shaped innate gammadelta T cell populations in human newborns immediately after birth.

Comment on this clone: The clone's antigen remains unknown. No qualities accompany the bases; no much larger clone lies one base away.

Instrument on record: Illumina MiSeq. In TCRdb, clones were called once more from the public reads by CATT, and rows of identical DNA were later combined. This sample has 3,500 to 4,500 delta-chain clones in its table, and less than 45% of those were observed once. The top ten constitute approximately 15% of the sample. From cysteine to phenylalanine, the CDR3 is 23 amino acids long. The only DNA kept is the CDR3, 69 bases in frame from the first base. For CDR1 and CDR2, the germline V gene lists TSWWSYY and QGS. Trimming removed 2 bases from V and 0 bases from J; the gene matches leave 27 bases unexplained.

The material sequenced was blood. This receptor was identified in a child who received the measles vaccine. The rearrangement joined TRDV1 to TRDJ1; TRDD3 aligns with 7 central bases. For the CDR3, the sequence is CALGEIAILRCVGDSLYTDKLIF. In nucleotides, the sequence is TGTGCTCTTGGGGAAATCGCCATCCTCCGATGTGTGGGGGACTCCCTGTACACCGATAAACTCATCTTT.